This T cell receptor beta chain appears in the sequencing data of a study of T cell responses to AZD1222 COVID-19 vaccine (dated by TCRdb to the early 2020s). For the wider study: Because spike-specific TCR depth and breadth did not differ between the two schedules, AZD1222 recipients who got a second dose at roughly 4 weeks were pooled with those who got a second dose at roughly 12 weeks. A total of 230 to 250 trial participants underwent TCR sequencing, of whom 200 to 220 had received two doses of AZD1222 and 26 had received two doses of the MenACWY control vaccine. Trial participants were enrolled by age into subgroups of 18-55, 56-69 and 70-plus years, and around 150, 28 and 57 TCR-sequenced participants, respectively, were included in these subgroups. Study-wide conclusions, independent of this receptor: Participants were mostly white British and included more females than males, and it was suggested by the authors that clonal diversity may have been underestimated. A significant rise in spike-specific TCR breadth and depth was observed after two AZD1222 doses relative to day 0 and relative to MenACWY recipients. Vaccine-associated CD4 TCRs spanned the whole spike protein, with dominant responses in regions 160-218 and 743-854. No day 14 peak-response samples were available, so repertoires were characterized only after the peak T cell response. In the small 56-69-year group, the increase in depth fell short of significance, most likely because of low power. Conclusions about previously exposed vaccinees are limited because only five or six AZD1222 recipients were SARS-CoV-2 seropositive at baseline. Reportedly, almost half of the unique spike-specific TCRs recognized epitopes lying outside the regions that are mutated in the B.1.351 and B.1.1.7 variants.

From the cysteine up to the phenylalanine, the CDR3 has a length of 14 residues. Just the 42-base CDR3 DNA is kept, in frame starting at base 1. The CDR3 regions of human TCRbeta chains were subjected to immunosequencing. On the study's bioinformatics: TCRs in the repertoires were compared against a reference library of SARS-CoV-2-specific TCRs that had been generated with the MIRA antigen-specificity platform. Breadth meant the fraction of unique TCRs that were SARS-CoV-2-associated, whereas depth meant the fraction of total T cells that were SARS-CoV-2-associated. Using the MIRA data, each spike-specific TCR was mapped to the spike region that the TCR reacts to and placed in a CD4 or CD8 class. Log10-transformed breadth and depth values were compared by one-way ANOVA with Sidak's multiple comparisons tests. The source is immuneACCESS, and TCRdb retained only in-frame sequences with V and J called. Part of the clones is not carried over; for the studies checked, unresolved V genes explain less than half of this, and the remainder is unexplained. V and J calls and clone size follow that table, whereas D and trimming were derived from the DNA. This sample is represented by about 120,000 clones; 81% of them were singletons. The ten largest clonotypes hold roughly 4.8% of the sample.

The time point label here, explained by the study, means: baseline before first vaccination. Samples from vaccinated people were obtained from the UK trials COV001 and COV002, which included a single-blind randomized controlled phase 2/3 trial of AZD1222 (ChAdOx1 nCoV-19) in healthy adults. For TCRbeta chain sequencing, PBMC samples were collected from trial participants at day 0 and at day 28 after the second dose. With respect to this clone: Which antigen it targets is not known. The input lacks base qualities; no much larger clone sits a single base away.

The chain joins TRBV12-1 to TRBJ2-1; no DNA check was done on the table's D call, TRBD2. TRBV12-1 is tagged as a pseudogene. The sequence was collected from an adult in good health. The material was peripheral blood, obtained on day 0 of AZD1222 vaccination. The CDR3 reads CASSLLAGVNEQFF. DNA sequence: TGTGCCAGCAGCTTACTAGCGGGAGTCAATGAGCAGTTCTTC.